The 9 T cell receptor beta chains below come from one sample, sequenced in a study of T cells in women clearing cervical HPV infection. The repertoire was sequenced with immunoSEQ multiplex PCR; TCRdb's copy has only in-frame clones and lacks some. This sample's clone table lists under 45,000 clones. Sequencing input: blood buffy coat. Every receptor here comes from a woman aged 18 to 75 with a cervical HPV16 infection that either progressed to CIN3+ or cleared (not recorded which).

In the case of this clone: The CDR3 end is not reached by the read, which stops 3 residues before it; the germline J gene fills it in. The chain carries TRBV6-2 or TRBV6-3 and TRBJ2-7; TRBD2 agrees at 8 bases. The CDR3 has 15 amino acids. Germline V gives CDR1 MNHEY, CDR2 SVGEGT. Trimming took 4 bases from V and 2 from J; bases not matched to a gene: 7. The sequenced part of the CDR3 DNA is TGTGCCAGCAGTTTGAGGCGGGAGGCAACCTACGAG. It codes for CASSLRREATYE. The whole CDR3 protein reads CASSLRREATYEQYF.

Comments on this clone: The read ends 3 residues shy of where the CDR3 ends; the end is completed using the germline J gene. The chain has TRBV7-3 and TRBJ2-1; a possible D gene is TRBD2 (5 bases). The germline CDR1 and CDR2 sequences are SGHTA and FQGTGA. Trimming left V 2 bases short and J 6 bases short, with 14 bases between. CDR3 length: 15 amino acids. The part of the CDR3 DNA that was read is TGTGCCAGCAGCTTAGGGTACAGCGGCTCCAATGAG. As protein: CASSLGYSGSNE. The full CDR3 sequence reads CASSLGYSGSNEQFF.

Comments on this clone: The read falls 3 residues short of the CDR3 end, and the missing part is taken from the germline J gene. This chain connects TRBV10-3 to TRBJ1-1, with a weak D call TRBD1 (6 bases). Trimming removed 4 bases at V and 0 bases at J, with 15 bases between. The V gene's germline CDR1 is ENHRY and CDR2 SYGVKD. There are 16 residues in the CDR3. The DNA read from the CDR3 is TGTGCCATCAGTGCACGCGGACAGCCAATGAACACTGAA. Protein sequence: CAISARGQPMNTE. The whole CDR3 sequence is CAISARGQPMNTEAFF.

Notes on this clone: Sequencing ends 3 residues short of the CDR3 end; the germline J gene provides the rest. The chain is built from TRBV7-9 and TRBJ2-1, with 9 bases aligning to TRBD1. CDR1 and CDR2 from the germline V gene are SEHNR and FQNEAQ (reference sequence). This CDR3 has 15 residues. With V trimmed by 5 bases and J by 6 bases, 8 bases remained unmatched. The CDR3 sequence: CASSHRDRVSNEQFF. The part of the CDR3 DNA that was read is TGTGCCAGCAGCCACCGGGACAGGGTCTCCAATGAG.

The DNA read from the CDR3 is TGTGCCAGCAGCCAGATCGGCGGAAACACAGATACG. This gives the protein CASSQIGGNTDT. The entire CDR3 protein is CASSQIGGNTDTQYF. The rearrangement links TRBV14 to TRBJ2-3; unclear D gene. The CDR3 extends 3 residues past the end of the read, so its final part is completed from the germline J gene. This CDR3 has 15 residues. V gave up 3 bases and J gave up 2 bases, with 12 bases separating them. Germline V lookup: CDR1 SGHDN, CDR2 FVKESK.

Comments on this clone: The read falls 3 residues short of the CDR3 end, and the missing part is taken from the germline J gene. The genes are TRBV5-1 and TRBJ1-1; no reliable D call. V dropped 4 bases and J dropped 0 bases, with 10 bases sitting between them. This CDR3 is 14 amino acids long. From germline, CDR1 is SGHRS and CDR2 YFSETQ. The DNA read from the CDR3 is TGCGCCAGCAGCGTAGGCAGCGTGAACACTGAA. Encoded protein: CASSVGSVNTE. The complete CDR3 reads CASSVGSVNTEAFF. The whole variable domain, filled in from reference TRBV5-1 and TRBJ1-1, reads KAGVTQTPRYLIKTRGQQVTLSCSPISGHRSVSWYQQTPGQGLQFLFEYFSETQRNKGNFPGRFSGRQFSNSRSEMNVSTLELGDSALYLCASSVGSVNTEAFFGQGTRLTVV.

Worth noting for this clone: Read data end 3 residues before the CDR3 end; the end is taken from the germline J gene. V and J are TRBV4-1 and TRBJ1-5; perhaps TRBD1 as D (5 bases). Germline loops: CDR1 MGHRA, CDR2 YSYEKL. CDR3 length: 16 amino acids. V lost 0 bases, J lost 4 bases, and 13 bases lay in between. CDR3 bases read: TGCGCCAGCAGCCAAGAGGAGTTCGGGGGGAATCAGCCC. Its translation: CASSQEEFGGNQP. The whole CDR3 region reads CASSQEEFGGNQPQHF.

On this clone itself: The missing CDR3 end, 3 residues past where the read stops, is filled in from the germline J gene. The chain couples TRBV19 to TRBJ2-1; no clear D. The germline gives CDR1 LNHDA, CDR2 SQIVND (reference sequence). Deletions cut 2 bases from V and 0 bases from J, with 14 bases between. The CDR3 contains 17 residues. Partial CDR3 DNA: TGTGCCAGTAGTATAAACCCCCCGAGCGCCTCCTACAATGAG. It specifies CASSINPPSASYNE. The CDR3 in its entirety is CASSINPPSASYNEQFF.

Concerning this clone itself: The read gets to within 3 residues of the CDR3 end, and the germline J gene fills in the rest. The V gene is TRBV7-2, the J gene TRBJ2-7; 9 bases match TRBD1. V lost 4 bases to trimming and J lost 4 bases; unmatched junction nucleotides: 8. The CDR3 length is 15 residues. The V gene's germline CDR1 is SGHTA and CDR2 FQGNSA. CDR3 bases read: TGTGCCAGCAGCTCTTTACAGGGGGCGGGATACGAG. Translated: CASSSLQGAGYE. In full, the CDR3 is CASSSLQGAGYEQYF.